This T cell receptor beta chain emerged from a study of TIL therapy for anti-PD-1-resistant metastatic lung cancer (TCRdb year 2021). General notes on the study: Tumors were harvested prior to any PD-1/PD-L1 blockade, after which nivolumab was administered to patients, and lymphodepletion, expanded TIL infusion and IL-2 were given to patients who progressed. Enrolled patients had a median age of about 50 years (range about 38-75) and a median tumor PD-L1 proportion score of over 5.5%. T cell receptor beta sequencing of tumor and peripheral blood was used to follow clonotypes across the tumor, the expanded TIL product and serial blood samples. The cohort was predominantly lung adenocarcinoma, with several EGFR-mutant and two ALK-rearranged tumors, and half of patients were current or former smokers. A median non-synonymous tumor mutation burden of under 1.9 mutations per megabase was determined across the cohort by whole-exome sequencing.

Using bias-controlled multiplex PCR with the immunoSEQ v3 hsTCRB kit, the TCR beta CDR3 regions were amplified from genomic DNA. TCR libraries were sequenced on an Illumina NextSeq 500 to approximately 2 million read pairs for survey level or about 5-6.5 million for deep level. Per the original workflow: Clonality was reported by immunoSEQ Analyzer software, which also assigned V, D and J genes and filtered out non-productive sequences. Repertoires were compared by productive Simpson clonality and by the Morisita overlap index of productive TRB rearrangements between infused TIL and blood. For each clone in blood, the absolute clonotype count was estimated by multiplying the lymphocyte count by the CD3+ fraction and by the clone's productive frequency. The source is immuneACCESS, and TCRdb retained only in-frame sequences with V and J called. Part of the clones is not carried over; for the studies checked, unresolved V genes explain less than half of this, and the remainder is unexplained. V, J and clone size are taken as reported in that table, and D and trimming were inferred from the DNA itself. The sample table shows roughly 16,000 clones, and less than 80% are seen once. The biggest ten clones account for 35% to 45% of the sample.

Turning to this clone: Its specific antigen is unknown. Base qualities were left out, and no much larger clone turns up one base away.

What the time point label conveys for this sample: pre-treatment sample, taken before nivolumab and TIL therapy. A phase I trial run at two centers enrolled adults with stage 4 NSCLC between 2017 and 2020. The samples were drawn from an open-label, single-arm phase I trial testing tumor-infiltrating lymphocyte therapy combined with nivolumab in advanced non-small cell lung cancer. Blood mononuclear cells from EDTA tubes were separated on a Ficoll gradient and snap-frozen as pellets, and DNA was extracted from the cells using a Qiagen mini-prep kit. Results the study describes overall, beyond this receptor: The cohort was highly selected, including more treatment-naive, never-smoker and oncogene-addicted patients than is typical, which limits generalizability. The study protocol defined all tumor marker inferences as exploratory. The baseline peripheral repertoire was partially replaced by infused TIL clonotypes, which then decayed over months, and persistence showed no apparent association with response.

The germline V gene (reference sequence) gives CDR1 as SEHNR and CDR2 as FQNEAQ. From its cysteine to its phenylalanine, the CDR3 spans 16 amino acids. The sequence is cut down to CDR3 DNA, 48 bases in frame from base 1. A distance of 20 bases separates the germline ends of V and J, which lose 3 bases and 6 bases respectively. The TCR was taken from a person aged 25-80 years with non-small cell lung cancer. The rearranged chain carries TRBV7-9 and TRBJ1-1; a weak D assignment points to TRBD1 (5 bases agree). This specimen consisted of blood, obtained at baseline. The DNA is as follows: TGTGCCAGCAGCTTCGGCGGGGGAGGTAATCGGGCTGAAGCTTTCTTT. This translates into CASSFGGGGNRAEAFF.